These T cell receptor beta chains were read from a single sample in a study of blood T cell repertoires in COVID-19. Generated by immunoSEQ multiplex PCR, the TCRdb table keeps only in-frame clones and is missing some. The sample carries around 82,000 clones, 86% recorded once. The sequenced sample was peripheral blood. All receptors derive from a man older than 75 with COVID-19, enrolled during active disease. Each CDR3 is given with its conserved first and last residue. Each record gives: D gene, V gene, J gene, clone size, CDR3 protein, CDR3 DNA. A D gene is named only where the DNA matches it firmly. Clone size is not always given. Where it is, it says once, few, many or a class for expanded clones.

D gene: NA
V gene: TRBV10-3
J gene: TRBJ1-2
clone size: NA
CDR3 protein: CAISESPGEGYTF
CDR3 DNA: TGTGCCATCAGTGAGTCCCCAGGGGAAGGCTACACCTTC

D gene: NA
V gene: TRBV19
J gene: TRBJ2-2
clone size: NA
CDR3 protein: CASSAGVGGELFF
CDR3 DNA: TGTGCCAGTAGTGCAGGGGTCGGCGGGGAGCTGTTTTTT

D gene: TRBD1
V gene: TRBV5-6
J gene: TRBJ2-7
clone size: NA
CDR3 protein: CASSPRDRVSHEQYF
CDR3 DNA: TGTGCCAGCAGCCCCCGGGACAGGGTGAGCCACGAGCAGTACTTC

D gene: TRBD1
V gene: TRBV5-4
J gene: TRBJ2-1
clone size: once
CDR3 protein: CASSRAGTAYNEQFF
CDR3 DNA: TGTGCCAGCAGCAGAGCCGGGACAGCCTACAATGAGCAGTTCTTC

D gene: TRBD1
V gene: TRBV5-1
J gene: TRBJ2-7
clone size: NA
CDR3 protein: CASSLDRGDYEQYF
CDR3 DNA: TGCGCCAGCAGCTTAGACAGGGGAGACTACGAGCAGTACTTC

D gene: TRBD1
V gene: TRBV6-5
J gene: TRBJ1-5
clone size: NA
CDR3 protein: CASSQTGVRTQHF
CDR3 DNA: TGTGCCAGCAGTCAAACAGGGGTCAGGACCCAGCATTTT

D gene: TRBD1
V gene: TRBV27
J gene: TRBJ1-5
clone size: once
CDR3 protein: CASSLSYSSGQGYQPQHF
CDR3 DNA: TGTGCCAGCAGTTTATCTTATTCCTCCGGACAGGGTTATCAGCCCCAGCATTTT

D gene: TRBD2
V gene: TRBV6-4
J gene: TRBJ2-3
clone size: NA
CDR3 protein: CASSEGLAGGPDTQYF
CDR3 DNA: TGTGCCAGCAGTGAGGGATTAGCGGGGGGCCCAGATACGCAGTATTTT

D gene: TRBD1
V gene: TRBV28
J gene: TRBJ2-3
clone size: NA
CDR3 protein: CASRDRATDTQYF
CDR3 DNA: TGTGCCAGCAGGGACAGGGCCACAGATACGCAGTATTTT

D gene: TRBD1
V gene: TRBV6-5
J gene: TRBJ1-6
clone size: NA
CDR3 protein: CASSTGTGFSPLHF
CDR3 DNA: TGTGCCAGCAGTACCGGGACAGGGTTCTCACCCCTCCACTTT

D gene: NA
V gene: TRBV6-2/TRBV6-3
J gene: TRBJ1-1
clone size: NA
CDR3 protein: CASSYSTYRANTEAFF
CDR3 DNA: TGTGCCAGCAGTTACTCGACGTACAGGGCGAACACTGAAGCTTTCTTT

D gene: NA
V gene: TRBV7-3
J gene: TRBJ1-3
clone size: NA
CDR3 protein: CASSLSGAGSGNTIYF
CDR3 DNA: TGTGCCAGCAGCTTAAGCGGGGCCGGCTCTGGAAACACCATATATTTT

D gene: NA
V gene: TRBV6-1
J gene: TRBJ1-5
clone size: few
CDR3 protein: CASSGPRVASNQPQHF
CDR3 DNA: TGTGCCAGCAGTGGCCCGCGGGTGGCAAGCAATCAGCCCCAGCATTTT

D gene: NA
V gene: TRBV4-1
J gene: TRBJ1-1
clone size: NA
CDR3 protein: CASSLRENTEAFF
CDR3 DNA: TGCGCCAGCAGCCTGAGGGAGAACACTGAAGCTTTCTTT

D gene: NA
V gene: TRBV24-1
J gene: TRBJ2-3
clone size: NA
CDR3 protein: CATSDSGRDTQYF
CDR3 DNA: TGTGCCACCAGTGATTCCGGGAGAGATACGCAGTATTTT

D gene: NA
V gene: TRBV5-5
J gene: TRBJ2-1
clone size: few
CDR3 protein: CASSFGGQLYNEQFF
CDR3 DNA: TGTGCCAGCAGCTTCGGCGGACAGTTGTACAATGAGCAGTTCTTC

D gene: NA
V gene: TRBV5-4
J gene: TRBJ1-2
clone size: NA
CDR3 protein: CASSRTGVYGYTF
CDR3 DNA: TGTGCCAGCAGCCGGACCGGGGTCTATGGCTACACCTTC

D gene: NA
V gene: TRBV6-2/TRBV6-3
J gene: TRBJ1-2
clone size: NA
CDR3 protein: CASSYGGADYGYTF
CDR3 DNA: TGTGCCAGCAGTTACGGGGGCGCGGACTATGGCTACACCTTC

D gene: NA
V gene: TRBV7-3
J gene: TRBJ1-1
clone size: NA
CDR3 protein: CASREQVGAEAFF
CDR3 DNA: TGTGCCAGCAGGGAACAGGTAGGGGCTGAAGCTTTCTTT

D gene: NA
V gene: TRBV5-5
J gene: TRBJ2-7
clone size: NA
CDR3 protein: CASSPQGPRQYF
CDR3 DNA: TGTGCCAGCAGCCCGCAGGGGCCCCGTCAGTACTTC

D gene: NA
V gene: TRBV27
J gene: TRBJ1-1
clone size: NA
CDR3 protein: CASSGGRLLNTEAFF
CDR3 DNA: TGTGCCAGCAGTGGCGGGCGCTTGCTGAACACTGAAGCTTTCTTT

D gene: TRBD1
V gene: TRBV4-2
J gene: TRBJ1-1
clone size: NA
CDR3 protein: CASSQDPIGRDRGFGTEAFF
CDR3 DNA: TGTGCCAGCAGCCAAGATCCAATCGGTAGGGACAGGGGGTTTGGCACTGAAGCTTTCTTT

D gene: NA
V gene: TRBV14
J gene: TRBJ1-1
clone size: NA
CDR3 protein: CASSQSDWPNTEAFF
CDR3 DNA: TGTGCCAGCAGCCAATCTGATTGGCCGAACACTGAAGCTTTCTTT

D gene: NA
V gene: TRBV27
J gene: TRBJ2-2
clone size: NA
CDR3 protein: CASSWERGSLTARELFF
CDR3 DNA: TGTGCCAGCAGTTGGGAGAGAGGATCCTTAACCGCCCGGGAGCTGTTTTTT

D gene: TRBD1
V gene: TRBV4-1
J gene: TRBJ1-4
clone size: NA
CDR3 protein: CASSQDRTGGRVEKLFF
CDR3 DNA: TGCGCCAGCAGCCAAGACAGGACAGGGGGCAGAGTTGAAAAACTGTTTTTT

D gene: NA
V gene: TRBV19
J gene: TRBJ1-1
clone size: NA
CDR3 protein: CASSTPEGRGVEEAFF
CDR3 DNA: TGTGCCAGTAGCACGCCAGAGGGACGGGGGGTCGAGGAAGCTTTCTTT

D gene: NA
V gene: TRBV19
J gene: TRBJ2-1
clone size: NA
CDR3 protein: CASSIREGAEGYNEQFF
CDR3 DNA: TGTGCCAGTAGTATACGGGAGGGGGCAGAAGGCTACAATGAGCAGTTCTTC

D gene: TRBD1
V gene: TRBV19
J gene: TRBJ1-3
clone size: NA
CDR3 protein: CATGQRFLGNTIYF
CDR3 DNA: TGTGCCACGGGACAGCGTTTTCTTGGAAACACCATATATTTT

D gene: NA
V gene: TRBV7-9
J gene: TRBJ2-2
clone size: NA
CDR3 protein: CASSLLTLRTVYTGELFF
CDR3 DNA: TGTGCCAGCAGCCTCCTCACCTTAAGGACAGTTTATACCGGGGAGCTGTTTTTT

D gene: NA
V gene: TRBV15
J gene: TRBJ1-6
clone size: NA
CDR3 protein: CATSKRGLLSSYNSPLHF
CDR3 DNA: TGTGCCACCAGCAAAAGGGGACTCCTAAGCTCCTATAATTCACCCCTCCACTTT

D gene: NA
V gene: TRBV24-1
J gene: TRBJ1-4
clone size: NA
CDR3 protein: CATSDLRYTNQLMKNCFF
CDR3 DNA: NA

D gene: NA
V gene: TRBV12-3/TRBV12-4
J gene: TRBJ1-1
clone size: NA
CDR3 protein: CASSFGVRTEAFF
CDR3 DNA: TGTGCCAGCAGTTTCGGGGTAAGAACTGAAGCTTTCTTT

D gene: NA
V gene: TRBV7-6
J gene: TRBJ1-3
clone size: NA
CDR3 protein: CASSLGHQGTGNTIYF
CDR3 DNA: TGTGCCAGCAGCTTAGGGCACCAGGGAACTGGAAACACCATATATTTT

D gene: NA
V gene: TRBV4-1
J gene: TRBJ1-1
clone size: few
CDR3 protein: CASSPRGAGTEAFF
CDR3 DNA: TGCGCCAGCAGCCCCCGGGGGGCGGGCACTGAAGCTTTCTTT

D gene: NA
V gene: TRBV19
J gene: TRBJ1-1
clone size: NA
CDR3 protein: CASSKDGGAFF
CDR3 DNA: TGTGCCAGTAGTAAGGACGGGGGGGCTTTCTTT

D gene: NA
V gene: TRBV9
J gene: TRBJ1-3
clone size: NA
CDR3 protein: CASSVAMWGDGNTIYF
CDR3 DNA: TGTGCCAGCAGCGTAGCTATGTGGGGGGATGGAAACACCATATATTTT

D gene: NA
V gene: TRBV5-1
J gene: TRBJ2-5
clone size: NA
CDR3 protein: CASRQQGSQETQYF
CDR3 DNA: TGCGCCAGCAGGCAACAGGGATCCCAAGAGACCCAGTACTTC

D gene: NA
V gene: TRBV7-2
J gene: TRBJ1-1
clone size: NA
CDR3 protein: CASSLSLTVNTEAFF
CDR3 DNA: TGTGCCAGCAGCTTATCCCTGACAGTGAACACTGAAGCTTTCTTT

D gene: NA
V gene: TRBV2
J gene: TRBJ1-5
clone size: once
CDR3 protein: CASTRAQGNQPQHF
CDR3 DNA: TGTGCCAGCACTCGAGCACAGGGCAATCAGCCCCAGCATTTT

D gene: NA
V gene: TRBV4-2
J gene: TRBJ2-3
clone size: NA
CDR3 protein: CASSSGGSGDADTQYF
CDR3 DNA: TGTGCCAGCAGCTCAGGGGGTAGCGGGGATGCAGATACGCAGTATTTT

D gene: TRBD1
V gene: TRBV11-2
J gene: TRBJ2-3
clone size: NA
CDR3 protein: CASSSYRQGEGADTQYF
CDR3 DNA: TGTGCCAGCAGCTCCTATCGACAGGGAGAAGGGGCAGATACGCAGTATTTT

D gene: NA
V gene: TRBV3-1/TRBV3-2
J gene: TRBJ2-5
clone size: NA
CDR3 protein: CASSQDPGLETQYF
CDR3 DNA: TGTGCCAGCAGCCAAGATCCAGGCTTGGAGACCCAGTACTTC

D gene: NA
V gene: TRBV12-5
J gene: TRBJ2-2
clone size: NA
CDR3 protein: CASGLGLFGGELFF
CDR3 DNA: TGTGCTAGTGGTTTGGGGCTCTTTGGCGGGGAGCTGTTTTTT

D gene: NA
V gene: TRBV2
J gene: TRBJ2-5
clone size: NA
CDR3 protein: CASSPRGGETQYF
CDR3 DNA: TGTGCCAGCAGCCCCCGGGGAGGAGAGACCCAGTACTTC

D gene: NA
V gene: TRBV7-3
J gene: TRBJ1-1
clone size: NA
CDR3 protein: CASSWTPNTEAFF
CDR3 DNA: TGTGCCAGCAGTTGGACACCGAACACTGAAGCTTTCTTT

D gene: NA
V gene: TRBV7-2
J gene: TRBJ2-3
clone size: NA
CDR3 protein: CASSLIREHTQYF
CDR3 DNA: TGTGCCAGCAGCTTAATTAGAGAACATACGCAGTATTTT

D gene: NA
V gene: TRBV25-1
J gene: TRBJ2-1
clone size: NA
CDR3 protein: CASSELNSEQFF
CDR3 DNA: TGTGCCAGCAGTGAATTAAACAGTGAGCAGTTCTTC

D gene: NA
V gene: TRBV10-3
J gene: TRBJ2-4
clone size: NA
CDR3 protein: CAISEEVKNIQYF
CDR3 DNA: TGTGCCATCAGTGAAGAGGTCAAAAACATTCAGTACTTC

D gene: NA
V gene: TRBV7-2
J gene: TRBJ2-7
clone size: NA
CDR3 protein: CASSRGGSYEQYF
CDR3 DNA: TGTGCCAGCAGCAGGGGAGGCTCCTACGAGCAGTACTTC